Presented here are 11 T cell receptor beta chains from one specimen sequenced in a study of siplizumab effects on memory and regulatory T cells. Sequencing used immunoSEQ multiplex PCR; TCRdb keeps in-frame clones, though not all of them. The table lists about 56,000 clones, around 98% of them singletons. Sample: naive CD8+ T cells sorted from blood. The receptors were sampled from a human donor in good health.

This clone showed up just once. In DNA, the CDR3 is TGTGCCAGCAGTTCTACGGACAGCCTCTGGGGCTACACCTTC. Translating it yields CASSSTDSLWGYTF. The genes are TRBV27 and TRBJ1-2; tentative D call: TRBD1 (6 bases). The germline V and J ends were trimmed by 4 bases and 8 bases, with 17 bases remaining between them. The CDR3 consists of 14 residues. Germline V CDR1 and CDR2: MNHEY, SMNVEV (reference sequence).

The genes are TRBV4-1 and TRBJ2-6; D is possibly TRBD2 (6 bases). CDR1 and CDR2 (germline): MGHRA, YSYEKL. V was pared by 4 bases and J by 0 bases, with 16 bases between. This CDR3 spans 18 amino acids. The chain's CDR3 is CASSPRRGPSSGANVLTF. CDR3 coding DNA: TGCGCCAGCAGCCCTCGGAGGGGCCCTAGCTCTGGGGCCAACGTCCTGACTTTC.

The chain combines TRBV29-1 with TRBJ2-1, with 7 positions matching TRBD2. CDR1 is SQVTM and CDR2 is ANQGSEA in the germline V gene. J was trimmed by 4 bases and V by 4 bases; bases with no gene match: 7. This CDR3 spans 14 amino acids. The CDR3, as DNA: TGCAGCGTTGCCGGGAGGAAAGGTTACAATGAGCAGTTCTTC. Translation: CSVAGRKGYNEQFF.

J is TRBJ2-1 and V is TRBV6-5; TRBD2 might be the D (6 bases). The V end was cut by 4 bases, the J end by 7 bases, with 11 bases between. The CDR3 is 13 residues long. Germline V gene sequence: CDR1 MNHEY, CDR2 SVGAGI. CDR3 nucleotides: TGTGCCAGCAGTTCGGGACTTGGTAATGAGCAGTTCTTC. Amino acid sequence: CASSSGLGNEQFF.

This rearrangement joins TRBV9 to TRBJ2-1; possibly TRBD2 for D (5 bases). The V and J ends lost 3 bases and 0 bases respectively, with 13 bases between them. This CDR3 has 16 residues. Germline loops: CDR1 SGDLS, CDR2 YYNGEE. The chain's CDR3 is CASSDSVLSSYNEQFF. The DNA for the CDR3 is TGTGCCAGCAGCGATAGCGTCCTGAGCTCCTACAATGAGCAGTTCTTC.

V and J are TRBV29-1 and TRBJ1-1; possibly TRBD1 for D (5 bases). In germline, CDR1 is SQVTM, CDR2 ANQGSEA. This CDR3 spans 12 amino acids. Deletions cut 4 bases from V and 3 bases from J, with 9 bases between. The CDR3: CSVVGRDTEAFF. CDR3 bases: TGCAGCGTTGTTGGCAGGGACACTGAAGCTTTCTTT.

The rearrangement joins TRBV27 to TRBJ2-1, with 7 bases lining up with TRBD2. This CDR3 spans 13 amino acids. The trim removed 4 bases at V and 8 bases at J, leaving 5 bases unmatched. Looked up from germline, CDR1 is MNHEY and CDR2 is SMNVEV (reference sequence). The CDR3 DNA is TGTGCCAGCAGTTCCCGACTAGCCGATGAGCAGTTCTTC. Amino acids: CASSSRLADEQFF.

The rearrangement links TRBV9 to TRBJ2-1, with unresolved D. The germline V gene has CDR1 SGDLS and CDR2 YYNGEE. The CDR3 spans 16 residues. V lost 0 bases to trimming and J lost 0 bases, with 10 bases between them. CDR3 loop: CASSVEWRLSYNEQFF. Written as DNA, the CDR3 is TGTGCCAGCAGCGTAGAATGGCGCCTCTCCTACAATGAGCAGTTCTTC.

The chain has TRBV5-4 and TRBJ2-7; 16 positions match TRBD2. The CDR3 is 17 residues long. Germline CDR1 is SGHNT and CDR2 is YYREEE (reference sequence). Unmatched junction bases numbered 4, after V lost 0 bases and J lost 4 bases. CDR3 sequence (DNA): TGTGCCAGCAGCTTGGTGGGACTAGCGGGAGGGCCGTACGAGCAGTACTTC. It specifies CASSLVGLAGGPYEQYF.

The V and J genes are TRBV4-1 and TRBJ2-3, with 12 bases aligning to TRBD2. With 0 bases clipped from V and 6 bases from J, the junction kept 7 bases outside the gene matches. The CDR3 has 17 residues. Germline V lookup: CDR1 MGHRA, CDR2 YSYEKL. The DNA for the CDR3 is TGCGCCAGCAGCCAAGATCGCCCTAGCGGGAGGGCGGATACGCAGTATTTT. Translated: CASSQDRPSGRADTQYF.

J is TRBJ2-7 and V is TRBV10-2; TRBD2 agrees at 7 bases. The length of the CDR3 is 15 residues. CDR1 and CDR2 (germline): WSHSY, SAAADI. The V and J ends lost 0 bases and 5 bases, in that order; junction bases with no gene match: 7. CDR3 loop: CASSESWRELNEQYF. In DNA, the CDR3 is TGCGCCAGCAGTGAGTCCTGGCGGGAGTTGAACGAGCAGTACTTC.